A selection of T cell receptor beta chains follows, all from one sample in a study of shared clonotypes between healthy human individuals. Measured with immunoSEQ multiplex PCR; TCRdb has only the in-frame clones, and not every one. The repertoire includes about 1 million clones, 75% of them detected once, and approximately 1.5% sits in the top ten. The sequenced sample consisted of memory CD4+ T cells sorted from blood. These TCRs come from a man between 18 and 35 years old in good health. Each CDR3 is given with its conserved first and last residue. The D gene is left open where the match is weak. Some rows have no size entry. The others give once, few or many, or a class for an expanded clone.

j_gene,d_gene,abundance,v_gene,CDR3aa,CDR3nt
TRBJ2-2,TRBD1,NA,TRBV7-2,CASSLGQGGLFF,TGTGCCAGCAGCTTAGGACAGGGTGGGCTGTTTTTT
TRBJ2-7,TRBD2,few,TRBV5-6,CASSPPSGRRPYEQYF,TGTGCCAGCAGCCCACCTAGCGGGAGAAGACCCTACGAGCAGTACTTC
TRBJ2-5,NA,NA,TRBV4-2,CASSQDRTSRETQYF,TGTGCCAGCAGCCAAGATCGCACTAGTAGGGAGACCCAGTACTTC
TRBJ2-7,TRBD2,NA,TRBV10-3,CAISESTLGLAPEQYF,TGTGCCATCAGTGAGTCGACTTTGGGACTAGCTCCCGAGCAGTACTTC
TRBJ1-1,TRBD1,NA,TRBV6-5,CASSLGQGGYTEAFF,TGTGCCAGCAGTCTCGGACAGGGTGGGTACACTGAAGCTTTCTTT
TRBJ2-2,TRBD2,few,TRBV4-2,CASSPRASGGAGNTGELFF,TGTGCCAGCAGCCCGAGGGCTAGCGGGGGGGCGGGGAACACCGGGGAGCTGTTTTTT
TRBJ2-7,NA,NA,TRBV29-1,CSVGRGGNYEQYF,TGCAGCGTTGGGAGGGGGGGAAACTACGAGCAGTACTTC
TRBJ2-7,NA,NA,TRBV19,CASSNGGGYEQYF,TGTGCCAGTAGTAACGGGGGCGGGTACGAGCAGTACTTC
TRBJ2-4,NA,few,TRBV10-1,CASSPRGGSMDKNIQYF,TGCGCCAGCAGTCCGAGGGGGGGGAGTATGGACAAAAACATTCAGTACTTC
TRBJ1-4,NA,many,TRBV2,CASQGNEKLFF,TGTGCCAGCCAGGGTAATGAAAAACTGTTTTTT
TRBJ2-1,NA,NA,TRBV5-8,CASSLGLLYNEQFF,TGTGCCAGCAGCTTGGGTTTACTCTACAATGAGCAGTTCTTC
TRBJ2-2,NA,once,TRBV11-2,CASSPGEGGELFF,TGTGCCAGCAGCCCTGGTGAGGGCGGGGAGCTGTTTTTT
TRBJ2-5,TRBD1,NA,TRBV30,CAWRRDRGYQETQYF,TGTGCCTGGAGGAGGGACAGAGGGTACCAAGAGACCCAGTACTTC
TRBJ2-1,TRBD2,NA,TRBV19,CASSIALGLAGDEQFF,TGTGCCAGTAGTATAGCCCTGGGACTAGCGGGAGATGAGCAGTTCTTC
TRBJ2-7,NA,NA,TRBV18,CASSPASQGKSYEQYF,TGTGCCAGCTCACCGGCATCCCAGGGAAAATCCTACGAGCAGTACTTC
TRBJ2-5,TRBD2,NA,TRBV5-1,CASSAMTSGRASQETQYF,TGCGCCAGCAGCGCCATGACTAGCGGGAGGGCCTCCCAAGAGACCCAGTACTTC
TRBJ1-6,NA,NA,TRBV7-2,CASSLTVGFPLHF,TGTGCCAGCAGCTTGACAGTAGGATTCCCCCTCCACTTT
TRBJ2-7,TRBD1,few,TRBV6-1,CASSEAGQGRREQYF,TGTGCCAGCAGTGAAGCGGGACAGGGGAGAAGGGAGCAGTACTTC
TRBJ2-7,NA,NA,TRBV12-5,CASRLDQLEQYF,TGTGCTAGTCGACTCGATCAGCTAGAGCAGTACTTC
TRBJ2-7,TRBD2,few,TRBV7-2,CASSLRLAGGGYEQYF,TGTGCCAGCAGCCTACGACTAGCGGGAGGAGGCTACGAGCAGTACTTC
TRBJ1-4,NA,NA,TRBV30,CAWSRLGEKLFF,TGTGCCTGGAGTCGGTTGGGGGAAAAACTGTTTTTT
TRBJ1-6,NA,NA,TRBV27,CASSNGQRNSPLHF,TGTGCCAGCTCTAACGGACAGAGAAATTCACCCCTCCACTTT
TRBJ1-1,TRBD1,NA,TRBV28,CASRLGDRGLGEAFF,TGTGCCAGCAGGCTAGGGGACAGGGGGCTTGGTGAAGCTTTCTTT
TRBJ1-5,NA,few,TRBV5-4,CASSLVGKEGNQPQHF,TGTGCCAGCAGCTTGGTGGGCAAGGAGGGGAATCAGCCCCAGCATTTT
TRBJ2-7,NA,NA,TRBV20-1,CSASESYEQYF,TGCAGTGCTAGCGAGTCCTACGAGCAGTACTTC
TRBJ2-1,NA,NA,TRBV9,CASSRQQQGRNEQFF,TGTGCCAGCAGCCGTCAGCAACAGGGGAGGAATGAGCAGTTCTTC
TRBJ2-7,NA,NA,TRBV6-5,CASSNQGSYEQYF,TGTGCCAGCAGTAACCAGGGTTCCTACGAGCAGTACTTC
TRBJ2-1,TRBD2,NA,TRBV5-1,CASSIPTSGGATYNEQFF,TGCGCCAGCAGCATTCCGACTAGCGGGGGGGCCACGTACAATGAGCAGTTCTTC
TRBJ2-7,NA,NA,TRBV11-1,CASSRRGTMQAGEQYF,TGTGCCAGCAGCCGTAGAGGTACCATGCAGGCAGGGGAGCAGTACTTC
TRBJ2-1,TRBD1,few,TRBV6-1,CASTLGQGINNEQFF,TGTGCCAGCACCTTAGGACAGGGTATTAACAATGAGCAGTTCTTC
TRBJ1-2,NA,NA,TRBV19,CASLQGLYGYTF,TGTGCCAGCTTACAGGGACTCTATGGCTACACCTTC
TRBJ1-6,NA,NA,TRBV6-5,CASRSGLHNSPLHF,TGTGCCAGCAGGTCGGGACTTCATAATTCACCCCTCCACTTT
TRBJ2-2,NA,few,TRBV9,CASSPQSHANTGELFF,TGTGCCAGCAGCCCCCAGAGCCACGCGAACACCGGGGAGCTGTTTTTT
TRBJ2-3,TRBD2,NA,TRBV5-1,CASSPGLAGVWGTDTQYF,TGCGCCAGCAGCCCGGGACTAGCGGGAGTGTGGGGCACAGATACGCAGTATTTT
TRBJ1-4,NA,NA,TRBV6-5,CASSSEYATNEKLFF,TGTGCCAGCAGTTCGGAATACGCAACTAATGAAAAACTGTTTTTT
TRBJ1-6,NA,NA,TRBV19,CASSIGGSASYNSPLHF,TGTGCCAGTAGTATCGGTGGGAGTGCCTCCTATAATTCACCCCTCCACTTT
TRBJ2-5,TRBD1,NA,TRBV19,CASSTLDRGPQETQYF,TGTGCCAGTAGTACTCTCGACAGGGGGCCTCAAGAGACCCAGTACTTC
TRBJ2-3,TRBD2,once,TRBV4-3,CASSQGPSGNPDTQYF,TGCGCCAGCAGCCAAGGACCTAGCGGGAACCCAGATACGCAGTATTTT
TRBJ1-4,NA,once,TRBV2,CASTEGVFSNEKLFF,TGTGCCAGCACCGAGGGAGTGTTTAGTAATGAAAAACTGTTTTTT
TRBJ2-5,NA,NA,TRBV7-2,CASSLGIKEQETQYF,TGTGCCAGCAGCTTAGGTATTAAGGAGCAAGAGACCCAGTACTTC
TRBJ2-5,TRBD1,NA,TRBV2,CASSGQGQETQYF,TGTGCCAGCAGCGGACAGGGACAAGAGACCCAGTACTTC
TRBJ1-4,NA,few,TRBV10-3,CAISEGSRGEKLFF,TGTGCCATCAGTGAAGGCAGCCGTGGTGAAAAACTGTTTTTT